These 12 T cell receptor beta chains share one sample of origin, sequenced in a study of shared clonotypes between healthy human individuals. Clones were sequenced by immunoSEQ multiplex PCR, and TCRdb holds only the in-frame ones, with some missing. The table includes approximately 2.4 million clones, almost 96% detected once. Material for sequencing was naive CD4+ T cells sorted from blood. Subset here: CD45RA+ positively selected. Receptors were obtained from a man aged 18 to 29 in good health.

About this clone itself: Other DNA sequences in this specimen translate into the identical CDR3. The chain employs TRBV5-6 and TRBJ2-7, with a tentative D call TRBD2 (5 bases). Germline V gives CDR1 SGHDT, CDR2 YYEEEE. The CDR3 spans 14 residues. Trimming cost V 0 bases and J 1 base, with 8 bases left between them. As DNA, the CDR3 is TGTGCCAGCAGCTTGGCGGGATCTTCCTACGAGCAGTACTTC. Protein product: CASSLAGSSYEQYF.

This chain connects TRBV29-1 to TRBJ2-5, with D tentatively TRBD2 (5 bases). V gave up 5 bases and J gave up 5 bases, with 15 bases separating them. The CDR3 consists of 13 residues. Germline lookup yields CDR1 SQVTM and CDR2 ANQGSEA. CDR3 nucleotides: TGCAGCGTTAATGGAGGAAACGGGGAGACCCAGTACTTC. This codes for CSVNGGNGETQYF.

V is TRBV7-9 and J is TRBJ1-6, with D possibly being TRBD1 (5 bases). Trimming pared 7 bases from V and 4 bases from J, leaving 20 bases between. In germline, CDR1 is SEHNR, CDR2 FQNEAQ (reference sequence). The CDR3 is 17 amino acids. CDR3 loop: CASMGYGGRSYNSPLHF. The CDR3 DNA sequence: TGTGCCAGCATGGGGTACGGGGGGAGGTCGTATAATTCACCCCTCCACTTT.

The CDR3 here is CASRATELGNTIYF. The CDR3 nucleotides read TGCGCCAGCAGGGCGACAGAACTTGGAAACACCATATATTTT. The chain is built from TRBV5-1 and TRBJ1-3; possibly TRBD1 for D (5 bases). The germline gives CDR1 SGHRS, CDR2 YFSETQ. The CDR3 extends over 14 amino acids. V lost 5 bases and J lost 3, with 12 bases in between.

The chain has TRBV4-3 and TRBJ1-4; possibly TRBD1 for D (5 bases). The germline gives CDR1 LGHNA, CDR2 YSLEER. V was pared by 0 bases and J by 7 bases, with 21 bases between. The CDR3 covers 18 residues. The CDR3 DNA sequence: TGCGCCAGCAGCCAAGATCTTTTAGGCGACTTCGGGGCTGAAAAACTGTTTTTT. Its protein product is CASSQDLLGDFGAEKLFF.

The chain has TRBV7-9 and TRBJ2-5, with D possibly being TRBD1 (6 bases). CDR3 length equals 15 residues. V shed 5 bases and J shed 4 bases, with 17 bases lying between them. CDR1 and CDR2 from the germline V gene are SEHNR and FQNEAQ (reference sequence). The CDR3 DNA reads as TGTGCCAGCAGCCCCACCACGAGGGGGACAGAGACCCAGTACTTC. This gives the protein CASSPTTRGTETQYF. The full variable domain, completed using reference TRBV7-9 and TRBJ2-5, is DTGVSQNPRHKITKRGQNVTFRCDPISEHNRLYWYRQTLGQGPEFLTYFQNEAQLEKSRLLSDRFSAERPKGSFSTLEIQRTEQGDSAMYLCASSPTTRGTETQYFGPGTRLLVL.

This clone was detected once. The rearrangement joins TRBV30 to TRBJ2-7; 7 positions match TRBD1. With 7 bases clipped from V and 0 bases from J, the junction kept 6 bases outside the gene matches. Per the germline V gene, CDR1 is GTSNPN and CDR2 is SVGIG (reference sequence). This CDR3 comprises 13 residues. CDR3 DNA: TGTGCCTACCTGGACAGGAGCTCCTACGAGCAGTACTTC. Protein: CAYLDRSSYEQYF.

The CDR3 region is CASSNPGTGFYEQYF. The CDR3, as DNA: TGTGCCAGTAGTAACCCCGGGACAGGGTTCTACGAGCAGTACTTC. V usage is TRBV19 and J usage is TRBJ2-7; the match to TRBD1 covers 9 bases. The CDR3 runs to 15 residues. Per germline, CDR1 LNHDA and CDR2 SQIVND (reference sequence). V shed 4 bases, J shed 3 bases, and the junction held 7 bases outside the gene matches.

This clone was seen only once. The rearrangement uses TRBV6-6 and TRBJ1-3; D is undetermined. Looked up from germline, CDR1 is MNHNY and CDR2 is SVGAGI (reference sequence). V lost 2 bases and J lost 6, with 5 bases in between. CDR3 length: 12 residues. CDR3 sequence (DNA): TGTGCCAGCAGTTACACGGCAAACACCATATATTTT. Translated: CASSYTANTIYF.

CDR3 coding DNA: TGCGCCAGCAGCCCGCGATCCGGGGCAGGGGGCGGCTACACCTTC. This codes for CASSPRSGAGGGYTF. This chain links TRBV5-1 with TRBJ1-2; the match to TRBD1 covers 8 bases. CDR3 length: 15 residues. V dropped 4 bases and J dropped 8; count of bases not matched to a gene: 13. Germline CDR1 reads SGHRS; CDR2 reads YFSETQ.

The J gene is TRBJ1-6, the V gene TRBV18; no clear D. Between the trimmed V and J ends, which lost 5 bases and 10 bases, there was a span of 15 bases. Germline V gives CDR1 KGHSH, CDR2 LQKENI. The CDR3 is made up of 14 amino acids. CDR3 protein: CASSTGIRPSPLHF. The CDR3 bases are TGTGCCAGCTCAACTGGGATCCGACCCTCACCCCTCCACTTT. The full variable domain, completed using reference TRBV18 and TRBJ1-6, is NAGVMQNPRHLVRRRGQEARLRCSPMKGHSHVYWYRQLPEEGLKFMVYLQKENIIDESGMPKERFSAEFPKEGPSILRIQQVVRGDSAAYFCASSTGIRPSPLHFGNGTRLTVT.

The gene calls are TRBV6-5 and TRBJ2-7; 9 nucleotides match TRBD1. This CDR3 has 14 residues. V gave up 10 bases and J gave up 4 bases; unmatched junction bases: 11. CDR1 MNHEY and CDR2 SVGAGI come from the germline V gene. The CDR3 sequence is CATLKGTGSYEQYF. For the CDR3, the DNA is TGTGCCACCTTGAAGGGGACAGGGTCGTACGAGCAGTACTTC.